The 30 T cell receptor beta chains given below trace back to one sample, sequenced in a study of blood T cell repertoires in COVID-19. The protocol was immunoSEQ multiplex PCR, while the TCRdb copy is restricted to in-frame clones and leaves out a portion. The table includes approximately 150,000 clones, roughly 82% detected once. The sequencing input was peripheral blood. The receptors shown here come from a woman aged 70-85 years with acute or convalescent COVID-19.

The chain carries TRBV6-2 or TRBV6-3 and TRBJ1-2; 7 positions match TRBD1. The V segment lost 6 bases and the J segment 4 bases; nucleotides outside the gene matches: 8. Germline assignment: CDR1 MNHEY and CDR2 SVGEGT. CDR3 size: 14 residues. DNA of the CDR3: TGTGCCAGCAGCGACAGGGTCCAGGCCTATGGCTACACCTTC. Encoded protein: CASSDRVQAYGYTF.

The rearrangement joins TRBV4-1 to TRBJ2-2; TRBD1 matches at 12 bases. The V gene end was trimmed by 3 bases and the J gene end by 3 bases; junction bases not matched to a gene: 8. There are 18 residues in the CDR3. The germline V gene encodes CDR1 MGHRA and CDR2 YSYEKL. DNA of the CDR3: TGCGCCAGCAGCCACCCCCGGGACAGGGGGCTTGACACCGGGGAGCTGTTTTTT. This sequence encodes CASSHPRDRGLDTGELFF.

This chain joins TRBV6-6 and TRBJ1-6; D might be TRBD1 (5 bases). CDR3 length: 16 residues. V was shortened by 4 bases and J by 9 bases, with 19 bases between the two germline ends. Germline V gene sequence: CDR1 MNHNY, CDR2 SVGAGI (reference sequence). For the CDR3, the DNA is TGTGCCAGCAGTTCCTTACCCGGGCAGGGCGGTTCACCCCTCCACTTT. As protein: CASSSLPGQGGSPLHF.

This clone was seen a single time. J is TRBJ1-6 and V is TRBV19; no firm D call. Germline-derived CDR1 and CDR2 are LNHDA and SQIVND (reference sequence). V lost 2 bases and J lost 8, with 13 bases in between. This CDR3 has 15 residues. CDR3 in amino acids: CASSITPSLDSPLHF. The DNA for the CDR3 is TGTGCCAGTAGTATAACTCCGAGTCTCGATTCACCCCTCCACTTT.

This chain uses TRBV27 with TRBJ1-4; 7 bases are a match to TRBD1. The CDR3 spans 16 residues. V gave up 1 base and J gave up 7 bases; unmatched junction bases: 9. Germline CDR1 and CDR2: MNHEY and SMNVEV (reference sequence). The CDR3 nucleotides are TGTGCCAGCAGTTTATATTTAGGGGGCGCGGTTGAAAAACTGTTTTTT. It is translated as CASSLYLGGAVEKLFF.

This clone has just one count. The CDR3 sequence is CASTPRYSSTDTQYF. The CDR3 bases are TGCGCCAGCACCCCCCGTTACTCTAGCACAGATACGCAGTATTTT. This chain uses TRBV5-1 with TRBJ2-3, with D hard to call. The germline V and J ends were trimmed by 6 bases and 0 bases, with 14 bases remaining between them. This CDR3 comprises 15 residues. Germline V gene sequence: CDR1 SGHRS, CDR2 YFSETQ.

The rearrangement links TRBV6-2 or TRBV6-3 to TRBJ1-1; 9 bases align to TRBD1. CDR3 length: 14 residues. The germline CDR1 and CDR2 sequences are MNHEY and SVGEGT. V trimming: 5 bases; J trimming: 4 bases; junction bases outside the gene matches: 5. The CDR3 is CASSRQDRGTEAFF. CDR3 nucleotides: TGTGCCAGCAGTCGCCAGGACAGGGGCACTGAAGCTTTCTTT.

The gene calls are TRBV11-2 and TRBJ2-7, with unresolved D. The germline gives CDR1 SGHAT, CDR2 FQNNGV. Trimming shortened V by 4 bases and J by 2 bases, and 9 bases separated the two germline ends. The CDR3 has 13 residues. This CDR3 reads CASSSQAPYEQYF. CDR3 nucleotide sequence: TGTGCCAGCAGCTCGCAGGCCCCCTACGAGCAGTACTTC.

With respect to this clone: The germline gene is not matched at one end of the junction; a read error may be the cause. V gene TRBV3-1 (or the pseudogene TRBV3-2) combines with J gene TRBJ1-1; no definite D call. Germline CDR1 is LGHDT and CDR2 is YNNKEL (reference sequence). CDR3 size: 14 residues. CDR3 sequence (DNA): TGTGCCAGCAGCCAAGAGACGGGGAACGCTGAAGCTTTCTTT. This encodes CASSQETGNAEAFF.

This clone has only a few counts. The V gene is TRBV6-1, the J gene TRBJ1-4; 8 bases line up with TRBD1. J gave up 5 bases and V 5 bases, and 7 bases lay outside the gene matches. This CDR3 is 15 amino acids long. The germline CDR1 and CDR2 sequences are MNHNS and SASEGT. CDR3 DNA: TGTGCCAGCAGTTCCCCGGACAGGGTGAATGAAAAACTGTTTTTT. It yields the protein CASSSPDRVNEKLFF.

The CDR3 reads CASSRQTSGSYEQYF. The CDR3 DNA is TGTGCCAGCAGTCGGCAGACTAGCGGGAGTTACGAGCAGTACTTC. The rearrangement joins TRBV28 to TRBJ2-7, with 12 nucleotides matching TRBD2. V dropped 5 bases and J dropped 4; count of bases not matched to a gene: 6. This CDR3 region has 15 residues. Germline assignment: CDR1 MDHEN and CDR2 SYDVKM.

The genes are TRBV11-2 and TRBJ1-2; D is ambiguous. CDR3 length: 15 residues. Germline V gene data show CDR1 as SGHAT and CDR2 as FQNNGV. Trimming shortened V by 2 bases and J by 2 bases, and 12 bases separated the two germline ends. CDR3 DNA: TGTGCCAGCAGCTTAAGTTGGATAGCAAACTATGGCTACACCTTC. Encoded protein: CASSLSWIANYGYTF.

This clone was seen more than once but under ten times. The chain uses TRBV3-1 (or the pseudogene TRBV3-2) and TRBJ1-4, with D perhaps TRBD1 (6 bases). The CDR3 loop spans 15 amino acids. V lost 0 bases and J 10 bases, leaving 15 bases between the germline ends. Germline CDR1 is LGHDT and CDR2 is YNNKEL (reference sequence). In DNA form, the CDR3 reads TGTGCCAGCAGCCAAGATTTCGGAACAGGGCGAAAACTGTTTTTT. This codes for CASSQDFGTGRKLFF.

The chain has TRBV5-6 and TRBJ2-3; D gene ambiguous. This CDR3 contains 13 residues. Germline CDR1 reads SGHDT; CDR2 reads YYEEEE. Trimming took off 0 bases at V and 3 bases at J, with 5 bases between the two ends. CDR3 sequence (DNA): TGTGCCAGCAGCTTGGGGCAAACAGATACGCAGTATTTT. Its protein is CASSLGQTDTQYF.

This clone was counted once. The rearrangement joins TRBV27 to TRBJ2-2; the D gene is possibly TRBD2 (6 bases). Germline values: CDR1 MNHEY, CDR2 SMNVEV (reference sequence). With 3 bases removed from V and 4 bases from J, the gap between germline ends came to 9 bases. The CDR3 is made up of 14 amino acids. For the CDR3, the DNA is TGTGCCAGCAGTTTCGGGGGTAGCACCGGGGAGCTGTTTTTT. This encodes CASSFGGSTGELFF.

This chain links TRBV30 with TRBJ2-5; possible D gene TRBD1, 5 bases. Germline V gene lookup returns CDR1 GTSNPN and CDR2 SVGIG (reference sequence). The CDR3 has 13 residues. The ends were cut back, 0 bases at V and 4 bases at J, with 9 bases in the middle. The CDR3 protein is CAWSVRGGETQYF. CDR3 DNA: TGTGCCTGGAGTGTAAGGGGCGGAGAGACCCAGTACTTC.

The rearrangement links TRBV30 to TRBJ1-1; a possible D gene is TRBD1 (5 bases). Germline CDR1 and CDR2: GTSNPN and SVGIG (reference sequence). The CDR3 sequence is 12 residues long. The CDR3 region has the DNA TGTGCGACCGACAGTTTTAACACTGAAGCTTTCTTT. Encoded protein: CATDSFNTEAFF.

A few counts support this clone. The chain links TRBV15 to TRBJ1-2, with D possibly being TRBD1 (5 bases). This CDR3 spans 12 amino acids. With 4 bases removed from V and 2 bases from J, the gap between germline ends came to 5 bases. CDR1 LNHNV and CDR2 YYDKDF come from the germline V gene (reference sequence). Here the CDR3 reads CATSKGNYGYTF. The DNA for the CDR3 is TGTGCCACCAGCAAGGGGAACTATGGCTACACCTTC.

The gene calls are TRBV7-2 and TRBJ2-1; weak D call: TRBD2 (5 bases). Trimming shortened V by 2 bases and J by 4 bases, and 15 bases separated the two germline ends. This CDR3 contains 16 residues. Germline V gene data show CDR1 as SGHTA and CDR2 as FQGNSA. The CDR3 loop reads CASSLRGASNYNEQFF. The DNA for the CDR3 is TGTGCCAGCAGCTTACGGGGAGCGAGTAATTACAATGAGCAGTTCTTC.

Written as DNA, the CDR3 is TGTGCCAGCAGTGGTACGGGACAGGGAAGATTCTACGAGCAGTACTTC. It encodes CASSGTGQGRFYEQYF. This chain links TRBV2 with TRBJ2-7, with 9 bases aligning to TRBD1. Germline loops: CDR1 SNHLY, CDR2 FYNNEI. The trim removed 4 bases at V and 3 bases at J, leaving 10 bases unmatched. The CDR3 spans 16 residues.

This clone has just a few counts. The V gene is TRBV10-1, the J gene TRBJ1-5, with 8 positions matching TRBD1. Germline values: CDR1 WNHNN, CDR2 SYGVQD (reference sequence). This CDR3 region has 16 residues. The V and J ends lost 2 bases and 0 bases, in that order; junction bases with no gene match: 3. As DNA, the CDR3 is TGCGCCAGCAGTGAGGGACAGGGACATAGCAATCAGCCCCAGCATTTT. Translation gives CASSEGQGHSNQPQHF.

Only a few counts were recorded for this clone. This chain joins TRBV5-1 and TRBJ2-3, with 7 nucleotides matching TRBD1. Germline V gene sequence: CDR1 SGHRS, CDR2 YFSETQ. The trim removed 2 bases at V and 6 bases at J, leaving 12 bases unmatched. The CDR3 consists of 16 residues. For the CDR3, the DNA is TGCGCCAGCAGCTTCCCGATAACAGGGGATGGGGATACGCAGTATTTT. This encodes CASSFPITGDGDTQYF.

This chain joins TRBV28 and TRBJ2-2; 9 nucleotides match TRBD2. This CDR3 region has 15 residues. Trimming took 6 bases from V and 7 from J; bases not matched to a gene: 9. Germline V CDR1 and CDR2: MDHEN, SYDVKM. CDR3 residues: CASSHAGTSSGELFF. DNA for the CDR3: TGTGCCAGCAGCCATGCCGGGACTAGCAGCGGGGAGCTGTTTTTT.

The V gene is TRBV5-6, the J gene TRBJ2-5, with 9 bases identical to TRBD2. The V and J ends lost 2 bases and 5 bases, in that order; junction bases with no gene match: 7. This CDR3 is built from 15 residues. Germline CDR1 and CDR2: SGHDT and YYEEEE. CDR3 DNA: TGTGCCAGCAGCTTTTATAGCGGGGGTAGGGAGACCCAGTACTTC. It codes for CASSFYSGGRETQYF.

The rearrangement joins TRBV9 to TRBJ2-7; no firm D call. This CDR3 comprises 14 residues. Germline loops: CDR1 SGDLS, CDR2 YYNGEE. V was pared by 4 bases and J by 3 bases, with 14 bases between. This CDR3 reads CASSLGLPNYEQYF. CDR3 DNA: TGTGCCAGCAGCCTGGGCCTGCCCAACTACGAGCAGTACTTC.

The V gene is TRBV4-3, the J gene TRBJ1-2, with D uncertain. This CDR3 region has 14 residues. The V gene's germline CDR1 is LGHNA and CDR2 YSLEER. V lost 0 bases and J lost 2, with 7 bases in between. The CDR3 DNA follows: TGCGCCAGCAGCCAAGATACAGTAAACTATGGCTACACCTTC. This encodes CASSQDTVNYGYTF.

The V gene is TRBV5-1, the J gene TRBJ2-7; 9 bases map to TRBD1. CDR1 and CDR2 from the germline V gene are SGHRS and YFSETQ. The CDR3 contains 14 residues. The V and J ends lost 2 bases and 5 bases, in that order; junction bases with no gene match: 5. CDR3 nucleotides: TGCGCCAGCAGCTTAACAGGGGGCGTCCACGAGCAGTACTTC. It specifies CASSLTGGVHEQYF.

This rearrangement joins TRBV5-5 to TRBJ2-7; D may be TRBD2 (5 bases). V dropped 0 bases and J dropped 2 bases, with 12 bases sitting between them. Germline CDR1 SGHKS, CDR2 YYEKEE (reference sequence). The CDR3 is made up of 15 amino acids. This CDR3 reads CASSLAGLLTYEQYF. The DNA of the CDR3 is TGTGCCAGCAGCTTGGCCGGACTTCTCACCTACGAGCAGTACTTC.

This chain joins TRBV5-1 and TRBJ2-4; 12 nucleotides agree with TRBD2. The V and J ends lost 0 bases and 4 bases, in that order; junction bases with no gene match: 2. The CDR3 length is 16 residues. Germline lookup yields CDR1 SGHRS and CDR2 YFSETQ. Here the CDR3 DNA reads TGCGCCAGCAGCTTGGTGCTAGCGGGAGGGAAAAACATTCAGTACTTC. Amino acid sequence: CASSLVLAGGKNIQYF.

The chain uses TRBV7-3 and TRBJ2-3; 10 bases align to TRBD1. This CDR3 region has 18 residues. Germline CDR1 is SGHTA and CDR2 is FQGTGA. Germline trimming cut 5 bases from V and 2 bases from J; bases unmatched to any gene: 13. The CDR3 here is CASSPGLGQGTHTDTQYF. CDR3 sequence (DNA): TGTGCCAGCAGCCCCGGATTGGGACAGGGGACCCACACAGATACGCAGTATTTT.